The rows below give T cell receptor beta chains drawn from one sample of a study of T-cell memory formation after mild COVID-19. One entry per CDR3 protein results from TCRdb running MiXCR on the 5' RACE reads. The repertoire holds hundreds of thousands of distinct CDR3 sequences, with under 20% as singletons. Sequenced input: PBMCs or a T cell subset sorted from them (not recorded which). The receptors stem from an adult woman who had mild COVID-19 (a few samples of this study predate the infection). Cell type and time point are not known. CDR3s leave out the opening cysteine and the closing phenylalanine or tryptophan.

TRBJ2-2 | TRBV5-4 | ASSLEGGTNTGELF
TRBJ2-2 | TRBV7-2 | ASSLAGLAATGELF
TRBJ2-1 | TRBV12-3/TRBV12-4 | ASSAGTEGGSYNEQF
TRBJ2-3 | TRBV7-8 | ASSALTGEGADTQY
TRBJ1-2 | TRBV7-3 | ASSLEASNVGGYT
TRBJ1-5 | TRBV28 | ASSLTLVAGNQPQH
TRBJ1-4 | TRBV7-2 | ASSLGEGLILF
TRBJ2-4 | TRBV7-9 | ASSLRPGVNIQY
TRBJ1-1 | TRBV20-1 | SARDSRAGEGNTEAF
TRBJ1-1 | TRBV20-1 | SAVQENTEAF
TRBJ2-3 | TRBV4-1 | ASRAVSAGGITDTQY
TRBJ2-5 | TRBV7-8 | ASRIAGEGSVSETQY
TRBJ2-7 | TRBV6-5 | ASSRTSGAYEQY
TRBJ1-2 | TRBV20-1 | SAGKQSHYGYT
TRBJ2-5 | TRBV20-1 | SAPLYRGEQETQY
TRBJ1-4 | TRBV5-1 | ASSKRQQNEKLF
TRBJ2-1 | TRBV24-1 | ATSDPTGGDSYNEQF
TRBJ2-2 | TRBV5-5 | ASSPLGPGELF
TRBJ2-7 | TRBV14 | ASSLPGTGVYEQY
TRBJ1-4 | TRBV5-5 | ASSRQYTGSNEKLF
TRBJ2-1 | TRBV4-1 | ASSQDLLLGQF
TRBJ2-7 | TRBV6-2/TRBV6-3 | ASGTSPYEQY
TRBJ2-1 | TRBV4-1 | ASSQDPLALAMHEQF
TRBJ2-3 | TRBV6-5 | ASSKTGPSDGTGANTDTQY
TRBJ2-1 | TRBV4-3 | ASSQGRTLEQF
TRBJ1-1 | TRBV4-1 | ASSQGGIGSADPNRNTEAF
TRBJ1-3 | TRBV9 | ASTRAGNGNTIY
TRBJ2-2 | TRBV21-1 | ASSPRTVPDTGELF
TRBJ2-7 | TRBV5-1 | ASSRGTAISYEQY
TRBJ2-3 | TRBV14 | ASSQSLVWGTDTQY
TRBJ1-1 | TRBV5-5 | ASSLWVANTEAF
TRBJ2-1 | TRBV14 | ASSRGLDPYNEQF
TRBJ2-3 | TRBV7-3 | ASSPPEGGQY
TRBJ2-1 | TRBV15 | ATSREEGYNEQF
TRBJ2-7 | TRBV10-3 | AIRGHSTYEQY
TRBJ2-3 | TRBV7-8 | ASSSQNSGRVDTQY
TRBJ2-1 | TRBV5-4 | ASSRLETGGDEQF
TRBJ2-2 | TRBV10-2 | ASSALAVGTGELF
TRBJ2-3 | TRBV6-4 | ASRGTSRTDTQY
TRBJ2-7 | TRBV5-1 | ASSLDLWVGPFSYEQY
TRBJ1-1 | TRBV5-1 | ASASGGDTLF
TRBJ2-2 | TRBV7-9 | ASSPPSGSNTGELF
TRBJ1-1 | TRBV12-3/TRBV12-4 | ASSFRQPNTEAF
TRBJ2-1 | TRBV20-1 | SARDRGAAVDEQF
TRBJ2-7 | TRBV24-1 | ATGRQGSYEQY
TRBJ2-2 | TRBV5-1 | ASSLSQGITGELF
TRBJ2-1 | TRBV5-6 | ASSLQGRATYNEQF